This T cell receptor (beta chain) was sequenced for a study of early stage breast cancer tumors. The trim removed 5 bases at V and 7 bases at J, leaving 10 bases unmatched. CDR3 length: 15 residues. Germline CDR1 and CDR2: SGHVS and FQNEAQ. Blood replicates held 0.5 ug DNA, tumor or normal breast about 1.5 ug, two each. Profiled with immunoSEQ multiplex PCR; TCRdb holds only in-frame clones, not every one. The table has approximately 33,000 clones, roughly 81% seen once. Sequencing input: blood. This chain connects TRBV7-8 to TRBJ1-5, with 8 bases matching TRBD1. This receptor was obtained from a person aged 35-55 years with breast cancer. CDR3 sequence: CASSLNGQGIQPQHF. As DNA, the CDR3 is TGTGCCAGCAGCCTCAACGGACAGGGCATACAGCCCCAGCATTTT. Full variable domain (outside the CDR3, taken from reference TRBV7-8 and TRBJ1-5): GAGVSQSPRYKVAKRGQDVALRCDPISGHVSLFWYQQALGQGPEFLTYFQNEAQLDKSGLPSDRFFAERPEGSVSTLKIQRTQQEDSAVYLCASSLNGQGIQPQHFGDGTRLSIL.